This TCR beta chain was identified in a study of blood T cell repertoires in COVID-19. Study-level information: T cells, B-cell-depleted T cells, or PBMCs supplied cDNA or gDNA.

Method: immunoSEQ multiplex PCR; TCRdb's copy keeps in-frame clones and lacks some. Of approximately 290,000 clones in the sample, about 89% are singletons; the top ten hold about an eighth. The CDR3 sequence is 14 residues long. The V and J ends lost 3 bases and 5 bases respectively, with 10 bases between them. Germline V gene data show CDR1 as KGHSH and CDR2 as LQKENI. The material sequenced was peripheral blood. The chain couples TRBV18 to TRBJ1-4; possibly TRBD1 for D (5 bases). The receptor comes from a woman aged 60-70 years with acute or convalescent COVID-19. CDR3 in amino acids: CASSPGQANEKLFF. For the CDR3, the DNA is TGTGCCAGCTCACCGGGGCAGGCCAATGAAAAACTGTTTTTT. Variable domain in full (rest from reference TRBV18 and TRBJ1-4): NAGVMQNPRHLVRRRGQEARLRCSPMKGHSHVYWYRQLPEEGLKFMVYLQKENIIDESGMPKERFSAEFPKEGPSILRIQQVVRGDSAAYFCASSPGQANEKLFFGSGTQLSVL.